Listed here are 18 T cell receptor beta chains from one sample, sequenced in a study of beta chain features in type 1 diabetes (dated by TCRdb to 2017 to 2018). To prepare the library, the immunoSEQ multiplex PCR assay was applied. The entire amount of isolated RNA was reverse transcribed using the High Capacity cDNA Reverse Transcription Kit, so the sequenced TCRB transcripts were expressed ones. Sourced from immuneACCESS, this table was stored by TCRdb with only in-frame sequences that have V and J called. A share of the clones is absent; for the studies checked, an unresolved V gene accounts for under half, and the remainder has no known explanation. The sample profile shows around 340,000 clones; around a fifth of them were found once. Jointly, the top ten make up about 0.044% of the sample. The sequenced material came from naive CD4+ T cells from blood. What the cell subset or site label conveys for this sample: true naive CD4+ T cells. Every receptor here comes from a woman younger than 35 in good health.

This clone was seen a few times. The chain uses TRBV11-1 and TRBJ2-4, with 8 bases matching TRBD1. This CDR3 is built from 13 residues. V lost 5 bases and J lost 8; bases outside the gene matches: 5. Germline loops: CDR1 SGHAT, CDR2 FQDESV (reference sequence). The CDR3 here is CASSRDRRYIQYF. Here the CDR3 DNA reads TGTGCCAGCAGCCGGGACAGGCGGTACATTCAGTACTTC.

This chain links TRBV11-1 with TRBJ2-1; TRBD2 agrees at 8 bases. Germline trimming cut 3 bases from V and 6 bases from J; bases unmatched to any gene: 10. From germline, CDR1 is SGHAT and CDR2 FQDESV (reference sequence). The CDR3 is 16 amino acids. The CDR3 here is CASSLPRLAGFNEQFF. CDR3 in DNA: TGTGCCAGCAGCTTGCCGAGGCTAGCGGGCTTCAATGAGCAGTTCTTC.

The J gene is TRBJ2-2, the V gene TRBV5-1; 11 nucleotides match TRBD2. The trim removed 5 bases at V and 5 bases at J, leaving 8 bases unmatched. This CDR3 region has 16 residues. Germline CDR1 is SGHRS and CDR2 is YFSETQ. CDR3 sequence reads: CASSKLAGVDTGELFF. CDR3 DNA: TGCGCCAGCAGTAAACTAGCGGGAGTGGATACCGGGGAGCTGTTTTTT.

The chain joins TRBV7-9 to TRBJ1-2, with TRBD1 matching 8 bases. The CDR3 contains 15 residues. V lost 6 bases, J lost 6 bases, and 12 bases stayed unmatched. Germline assignment: CDR1 SEHNR and CDR2 FQNEAQ (reference sequence). The CDR3 nucleotides read TGTGCCAGCAGTAGGCCGGGACAGGTATTTAATGGCTACACCTTC. Amino acids: CASSRPGQVFNGYTF. Complete variable domain (other parts from reference TRBV7-9 and TRBJ1-2): DTGVSQNPRHKITKRGQNVTFRCDPISEHNRLYWYRQTLGQGPEFLTYFQNEAQLEKSRLLSDRFSAERPKGSFSTLEIQRTEQGDSAMYLCASSRPGQVFNGYTFGSGTRLTVV.

This clone showed up just a few times. The rearrangement links TRBV18 to TRBJ2-4; 8 nucleotides match TRBD1. Looked up from germline, CDR1 is KGHSH and CDR2 is LQKENI. Losses at the gene ends were 4 bases for V and 6 bases for J; bases not matched to a gene: 5. The CDR3 has 14 residues. The CDR3 coding sequence is TGTGCCAGCTCACTAGACAGGGGTGGAAACATTCAGTACTTC. Its protein is CASSLDRGGNIQYF. Complete variable domain (other parts from reference TRBV18 and TRBJ2-4): NAGVMQNPRHLVRRRGQEARLRCSPMKGHSHVYWYRQLPEEGLKFMVYLQKENIIDESGMPKERFSAEFPKEGPSILRIQQVVRGDSAAYFCASSLDRGGNIQYFGAGTRLSVL.

This clone was counted between two and nine times. This chain joins TRBV29-1 and TRBJ2-7; 9 positions agree with TRBD2. V lost 5 bases and J lost 0; bases outside the gene matches: 5. Germline-derived CDR1 and CDR2 are SQVTM and ANQGSEA. The CDR3 has 14 residues. The CDR3 DNA sequence: TGCAGCGTTTTAACTAGCGGGTCCTCCTACGAGCAGTACTTC. Translating it yields CSVLTSGSSYEQYF.

This clone was found a few times. The chain carries TRBV7-3 and TRBJ2-1; 7 nucleotides align to TRBD2. CDR1 is SGHTA and CDR2 is FQGTGA in the germline V gene. J was trimmed by 5 bases and V by 7 bases; bases with no gene match: 5. This CDR3 has 13 amino acids. CDR3 bases: TGTGCCAGCACCGAGGGAGGGAACAATGAGCAGTTCTTC. Encoded protein: CASTEGGNNEQFF. The complete variable domain, with remaining parts taken from reference TRBV7-3 and TRBJ2-1, reads GAGVSQTPSNKVTEKGKYVELRCDPISGHTALYWYRQSLGQGPEFLIYFQGTGAADDSGLPNDRFFAVRPEGSVSTLKIQRTERGDSAVYLCASTEGGNNEQFFGPGTRLTVL.

The rearrangement uses TRBV2 and TRBJ2-7; 9 nucleotides agree with TRBD1. Germline V gene data show CDR1 as SNHLY and CDR2 as FYNNEI. The J segment lost 5 bases and the V segment lost 4 bases, leaving 6 bases of the junction unmatched. The CDR3 runs 14 residues. The CDR3 region has the DNA TGTGCCAGCAGTGTACAGGGGGCGCGACACGAGCAGTACTTC. Protein: CASSVQGARHEQYF.

The chain joins TRBV23-1 to TRBJ2-1; 9 bases map to TRBD2. TRBV23-1 is flagged as an ORF with uncertain function. The CDR3 has 18 amino acids. Trimming cost V 2 bases and J 6 bases; bases outside gene matches: 14. CDR3 residues: CASSQVTSGPTACNEQFF. The CDR3 region has the DNA TGCGCCAGCAGTCAAGTTACTAGCGGGCCAACCGCCTGCAATGAGCAGTTCTTC.

The J gene is TRBJ2-5, the V gene TRBV5-6, with 8 positions matching TRBD2. Trimming took 4 bases from V and 7 from J; bases not matched to a gene: 12. CDR1 and CDR2 (germline): SGHDT, YYEEEE. This CDR3 region has 15 residues. The CDR3 sequence is CASSIRSGAGATQYF. CDR3 bases: TGTGCCAGCAGCATCCGTAGCGGGGCCGGGGCGACCCAGTACTTC.

This clone was counted between two and nine times. The genes are TRBV2 and TRBJ2-2, with TRBD1 matching over 7 bases. The CDR3 has 14 amino acids. The germline V gene has CDR1 SNHLY and CDR2 FYNNEI. J lost 0 bases, V lost 8 bases, and 3 bases had no gene match. CDR3 nucleotides: TGTGCCAGCGGAACAGGGGCGAACACCGGGGAGCTGTTTTTT. Its protein is CASGTGANTGELFF.

This clone was observed a few times. The J gene is TRBJ2-1, the V gene TRBV18, with TRBD1 identical over 7 bases. J was trimmed by 3 bases and V by 5 bases; bases with no gene match: 7. Per the germline V gene, CDR1 is KGHSH and CDR2 is LQKENI. CDR3 length equals 15 residues. This chain's CDR3 is CASSAQGQVYNEQFF. The CDR3 coding sequence is TGTGCCAGCTCAGCACAAGGACAGGTCTACAATGAGCAGTTCTTC.

The CDR3 DNA follows: TGCGCCAGCAGCCAAGTAATCCGGGACTATTTCTACGAGCAGTACTTC. Its protein product is CASSQVIRDYFYEQYF. The chain uses TRBV4-1 and TRBJ2-7, with 7 bases fitting TRBD2. The CDR3 runs to 16 residues. Germline loops: CDR1 MGHRA, CDR2 YSYEKL. Unmatched junction bases numbered 9, after V lost 1 base and J lost 3 bases.

This clone was counted between two and nine times. The chain has TRBV21-1 and TRBJ2-6; the table's D call, TRBD1, has no DNA check behind it. TRBV21-1 is described as a pseudogene. The CDR3 has 20 amino acids. The CDR3 nucleotides read TGTGCCAGCAGCAAAGGATTATCAGGGGGCAAAGGCTCTGGGGCCAACGTCCTGACTTTC. This gives the protein CASSKGLSGGKGSGANVLTF.

The chain employs TRBV9 and TRBJ2-2; D is unclear. V shed 0 bases and J shed 6 bases, with 12 bases lying between them. This CDR3 is built from 15 residues. From germline, CDR1 is SGDLS and CDR2 YYNGEE. The CDR3 spells CASSVVGGRPGELFF. In DNA, the CDR3 is TGTGCCAGCAGCGTAGTTGGCGGCCGGCCCGGGGAGCTGTTTTTT.

The chain couples TRBV4-1 to TRBJ1-2, with D possibly TRBD1 on 5 matching bases. Trimming shortened V by 1 base and J by 4 bases, and 16 bases separated the two germline ends. Germline lookup yields CDR1 MGHRA and CDR2 YSYEKL. The CDR3 contains 16 residues. The CDR3 spells CASSQVTSGHSYGYTF. In DNA, the CDR3 is TGCGCCAGCAGCCAAGTCACATCCGGACACTCCTATGGCTACACCTTC.

Turning to this clone: The identical CDR3 is also encoded by other nucleotide sequences in the sample. The CDR3 spells CAWGQGAGANVLTF. As DNA, the CDR3 is TGTGCCTGGGGACAGGGTGCTGGGGCCAACGTCCTGACTTTC. J is TRBJ2-6 and V is TRBV30; 8 positions match TRBD1. This CDR3 spans 14 amino acids. CDR1 is GTSNPN, CDR2 SVGIG, per germline (reference sequence). Trimming took 5 bases from V and 2 from J; bases not matched to a gene: 2.

This clone was observed a handful of times. This rearrangement joins TRBV7-9 to TRBJ2-1; D may be TRBD1 (5 bases). Trimming left V 1 base short and J 9 bases short, with 13 bases between. Per germline, CDR1 SEHNR and CDR2 FQNEAQ (reference sequence). CDR3 length equals 14 residues. CDR3 nucleotide sequence: TGTGCCAGCAGCTTAGTGGGGCCGAAGCGTGAGCAGTTCTTC. This sequence encodes CASSLVGPKREQFF.